One and the same sample provided the 27 T cell receptor beta chains below, sequenced in a study of control samples from healthy donors and cancer patients. Sequencing used immunoSEQ multiplex PCR; TCRdb keeps in-frame clones, though not all of them. The table has 100,000 to 150,000 clones, roughly 90% seen once. Sequenced sample: blood. These receptors all come from a man between 18 and 35 years old in good health.

This clone was counted only a few times. Other DNA sequences within the sample encode an identical CDR3. The V call is TRBV7-3, the J call TRBJ1-1; the match to TRBD1 covers 8 bases. The junction had 4 bases not matched to a gene; V was cut back by 6 bases and J by 4 bases. Germline values: CDR1 SGHTA, CDR2 FQGTGA. CDR3 length: 13 amino acids. CDR3 nucleotide sequence: TGTGCCAGCAGTCCTGGACAGGGCACTGAAGCTTTCTTT. Protein product: CASSPGQGTEAFF.

The chain links TRBV11-2 to TRBJ2-6; D gene ambiguous. Trimming cost V 5 bases and J 5 bases, with 10 bases left between them. The CDR3 is 14 residues long. The germline gives CDR1 SGHAT, CDR2 FQNNGV. The CDR3 protein is CASSPGNRANVLTF. The CDR3 coding sequence is TGTGCCAGCAGCCCTGGAAATAGGGCCAACGTCCTGACTTTC. The full variable domain, rest sourced from reference TRBV11-2 and TRBJ2-6, is EAGVAQSPRYKIIEKRQSVAFWCNPISGHATLYWYQQILGQGPKLLIQFQNNGVVDDSQLPKDRFSAERLKGVDSTLKIQPAKLEDSAVYLCASSPGNRANVLTFGAGSRLTVL.

This rearrangement joins TRBV6-2 or TRBV6-3 to TRBJ2-1; D is unresolved. The CDR3 covers 14 residues. CDR1 is MNHEY, CDR2 SVGEGT, per germline. Trimming left V 4 bases short and J 0 bases short, with 7 bases between. The CDR3 sequence is CASSSQPSYNEQFF. CDR3 coding DNA: TGTGCCAGCAGTTCACAGCCCTCCTACAATGAGCAGTTCTTC.

V is TRBV7-9 and J is TRBJ1-2; 7 nucleotides match TRBD1. This CDR3 has 16 residues. The J segment lost 4 bases and the V segment lost 2 bases, leaving 10 bases of the junction unmatched. Germline CDR1 is SEHNR and CDR2 is FQNEAQ (reference sequence). The chain's CDR3 is CASSLPRTGPIYGYTF. CDR3 DNA sequence: TGTGCCAGCAGCTTACCGCGGACAGGACCTATCTATGGCTACACCTTC.

The CDR3 protein is CASSQGTGLYEQYF. The CDR3 bases are TGTGCCAGCAGCCAAGGAACAGGGTTGTACGAGCAGTACTTC. This chain joins TRBV14 and TRBJ2-7, with D possibly being TRBD1 (6 bases). V shed 1 base and J shed 4 bases, with 11 bases lying between them. Germline V gene lookup returns CDR1 SGHDN and CDR2 FVKESK. The CDR3 totals 14 residues.

The chain employs TRBV5-8 and TRBJ2-7; no clear D. Between the trimmed V and J ends, which lost 0 bases and 4 bases, there was a span of 5 bases. CDR3 length: 12 residues. The germline V gene has CDR1 SGHTS and CDR2 YDEGEE. CDR3 coding DNA: TGTGCCAGCAGCTTGGGGCTATACGAGCAGTACGTC. It yields the protein CASSLGLYEQYV.

The chain joins TRBV15 to TRBJ2-1; 8 bases map to TRBD2. In germline, CDR1 is LNHNV, CDR2 YYDKDF (reference sequence). Losses at the gene ends were 4 bases for V and 0 bases for J; bases not matched to a gene: 2. The CDR3 length is 15 residues. The CDR3 reads CATSKTSGSYNEQFF. The CDR3 bases are TGTGCCACCAGCAAAACTAGCGGCTCCTACAATGAGCAGTTCTTC.

This sequence joins TRBV6-5 and TRBJ1-1; maybe TRBD1 (5 bases). The V gene lost 5 bases and the J gene lost 0 bases, with 10 bases spanning the gap. The germline V gene has CDR1 MNHEY and CDR2 SVGAGI. This CDR3 has 14 amino acids. DNA for the CDR3: TGTGCCAGCAGTCGCCGACAGTTGAACACTGAAGCTTTCTTT. Amino acids: CASSRRQLNTEAFF.

The V call is TRBV27, the J call TRBJ1-5; D remains ambiguous. V was clipped by 3 bases and J by 2 bases, with 5 bases between them. Germline CDR1 reads MNHEY; CDR2 reads SMNVEV (reference sequence). The CDR3 spans 13 residues. In DNA form, the CDR3 reads TGTGCCAGCAGTTTTCGGGGCAATCAGCCCCAGCATTTT. It translates to CASSFRGNQPQHF.

V gene TRBV28 combines with J gene TRBJ2-7; 12 bases agree with TRBD1. The germline CDR1 and CDR2 sequences are MDHEN and SYDVKM. The CDR3 is made up of 15 amino acids. The J segment lost 7 bases and the V segment lost 5 bases, leaving 9 bases of the junction unmatched. CDR3 bases: TGTGCCAGCAGTACACCGGGACAGGGGGCCAGTGAGCAGTACTTC. It specifies CASSTPGQGASEQYF.

V usage is TRBV28 and J usage is TRBJ1-1; no reliable D call. Trimming shortened V by 2 bases and J by 3 bases, and 13 bases separated the two germline ends. Germline CDR1 reads MDHEN; CDR2 reads SYDVKM. The CDR3 has 15 amino acids. Here the CDR3 reads CASSLAYGRYTEAFF. CDR3 DNA sequence: TGTGCCAGCAGTTTAGCGTATGGGCGGTACACTGAAGCTTTCTTT.

This sequence joins TRBV6-2 or TRBV6-3 and TRBJ2-1, with 8 positions matching TRBD1. The CDR3 is 15 amino acids. Trimming at V came to 5 bases and at J to 5 bases, leaving 8 bases not matched to a gene. In germline, CDR1 is MNHEY, CDR2 SVGEGT. CDR3 in amino acids: CASSDPGQVNNEQFF. In DNA form, the CDR3 reads TGTGCCAGCAGTGACCCGGGACAGGTAAACAATGAGCAGTTCTTC.

The chain uses TRBV19 and TRBJ1-4; TRBD1 matches 9 bases. The J segment lost 8 bases and the V segment lost 11 bases, leaving 15 bases of the junction unmatched. The CDR3 extends over 15 amino acids. Germline-derived CDR1 and CDR2 are LNHDA and SQIVND (reference sequence). CDR3: CAPPPRDRAGEKLFF. The DNA for the CDR3 is TGTGCCCCTCCCCCCCGGGACAGGGCTGGGGAAAAACTGTTTTTT.

The chain couples TRBV19 to TRBJ2-7; perhaps TRBD1 as D (6 bases). Germline CDR1 is LNHDA and CDR2 is SQIVND (reference sequence). With 4 bases removed from V and 3 bases from J, the gap between germline ends came to 13 bases. CDR3 length equals 14 residues. This chain's CDR3 is CASSRSRDNYEQYF. In DNA form, the CDR3 reads TGTGCCAGTAGTAGATCCCGGGACAACTACGAGCAGTACTTC.

The chain carries TRBV5-1 and TRBJ1-5; perhaps TRBD1 as D (5 bases). Deletions cut 2 bases from V and 4 bases from J, with 13 bases between. The CDR3 length is 15 residues. Germline values: CDR1 SGHRS, CDR2 YFSETQ. The CDR3 DNA sequence: TGCGCCAGCAGCTTAGGTACCCAGGGAAATCAGCCCCAGCATTTT. Its translation is CASSLGTQGNQPQHF.

The chain is built from TRBV6-2 or TRBV6-3 and TRBJ2-3; 7 nucleotides align to TRBD2. V shed 2 bases, J shed 0 bases, and the junction held 8 bases outside the gene matches. Looked up from germline, CDR1 is MNHEY and CDR2 is SVGEGT. This CDR3 contains 17 residues. CDR3 sequence: CASSYLTLAPSTDTQYF. CDR3 coding DNA: TGTGCCAGCAGTTACCTTACACTAGCGCCAAGCACAGATACGCAGTATTTT.

The chain recombines TRBV6-2 or TRBV6-3 with TRBJ2-7; D gene unclear. Germline lookup yields CDR1 MNHEY and CDR2 SVGEGT. V gave up 2 bases and J gave up 2 bases, with 10 bases separating them. CDR3 size: 14 residues. The CDR3 here is CASSYLRLTYEQYV. The CDR3 DNA reads as TGTGCCAGCAGTTACCTTCGCCTAACCTACGAGCAGTACGTC.

The rearrangement uses TRBV7-2 and TRBJ2-1, with TRBD2 matching over 7 bases. V lost 1 base to trimming and J lost 7 bases; unmatched junction nucleotides: 10. Germline V gives CDR1 SGHTA, CDR2 FQGNSA. The CDR3 has 16 amino acids. The CDR3 reads CASSLDSGGSGNEQFF. CDR3 DNA: TGTGCCAGCAGCTTAGATTCGGGCGGGAGCGGGAATGAGCAGTTCTTC. The variable domain in full, completed from reference TRBV7-2 and TRBJ2-1, reads GAGVSQSPSNKVTEKGKDVELRCDPISGHTALYWYRQSLGQGLEFLIYFQGNSAPDKSGLPSDRFSAERTGGSVSTLTIQRTQQEDSAVYLCASSLDSGGSGNEQFFGPGTRLTVL.

The chain links TRBV28 to TRBJ1-5, with D unresolved. Trimming took off 10 bases at V and 3 bases at J, with 16 bases between the two ends. This CDR3 is 14 amino acids long. The V gene's germline CDR1 is MDHEN and CDR2 SYDVKM. CDR3 bases: TGTGCCACCATTGACCTCTTTTCCAATCAGCCCCAGCATTTT. The encoded protein is CATIDLFSNQPQHF.

The V gene is TRBV5-1, the J gene TRBJ2-1, with a weak D call TRBD1 (5 bases). The germline CDR1 and CDR2 sequences are SGHRS and YFSETQ. Trimming shortened V by 1 base and J by 0 bases, and 20 bases separated the two germline ends. The CDR3 runs 19 residues. The CDR3 sequence: CASSLLWDLQESSYNEQFF. The CDR3 DNA is TGCGCCAGCAGCTTGCTTTGGGATCTACAGGAGAGCTCCTACAATGAGCAGTTCTTC. Supplemented by reference TRBV5-1 and TRBJ2-1, the full variable domain reads KAGVTQTPRYLIKTRGQQVTLSCSPISGHRSVSWYQQTPGQGLQFLFEYFSETQRNKGNFPGRFSGRQFSNSRSEMNVSTLELGDSALYLCASSLLWDLQESSYNEQFFGPGTRLTVL.

This rearrangement joins TRBV11-3 to TRBJ2-6, with a weak D call TRBD2 (5 bases). Germline V gives CDR1 SGHNT, CDR2 YENEEA. Trimming took 3 bases from V and 0 from J, leaving 18 bases between them. This CDR3 has 19 residues. The CDR3 region is CASSFITSSFGSGANVLTF. Here the CDR3 DNA reads TGTGCCAGCAGCTTCATCACTAGTTCCTTTGGCTCTGGGGCCAACGTCCTGACTTTC.

The V gene is TRBV12-3 or TRBV12-4, the J gene TRBJ1-2, with a tentative D call TRBD1 (6 bases). CDR3 length: 13 amino acids. The V and J ends lost 8 bases and 3 bases respectively, with 13 bases between them. CDR3 DNA: TGTGCCAGCTTTGCAGGGGCCTACTATGGCTACACCTTC. Translated: CASFAGAYYGYTF.

The rearrangement joins TRBV21-1 to TRBJ1-1; the D segment call TRBD1 is taken from the table without a DNA check. TRBV21-1 is annotated as a pseudogene. The CDR3 covers 15 residues. In DNA form, the CDR3 reads TGTGCCAGCAGCTCCCAGACACACCATAACACTGAAGCTTTCTTT. Protein product: CASSSQTHHNTEAFF.

A few counts support this clone. The chain carries TRBV12-3 or TRBV12-4 and TRBJ1-3; D ambiguous. V was shortened by 3 bases and J by 1 base, with 1 base between the two germline ends. CDR3 length: 12 amino acids. CDR3 region: CASSFSGNTIYF. For the CDR3, the DNA is TGTGCCAGCAGTTTTTCTGGAAACACCATATATTTT.

The V call is TRBV29-1, the J call TRBJ1-1, with D uncertain. CDR1 and CDR2 (germline): SQVTM, ANQGSEA. The CDR3 is 12 residues long. V lost 3 bases, J lost 5 bases, and 10 bases lay in between. The CDR3 spells CSVEGRPTEAFF. CDR3 in DNA: TGCAGCGTTGAGGGCAGGCCGACTGAAGCTTTCTTT.

The CDR3 reads CATSRQGRDTGELFF. The CDR3 nucleotides are TGTGCCACCAGCAGACAGGGAAGGGACACCGGGGAGCTGTTTTTT. This chain joins TRBV15 and TRBJ2-2, with D possibly being TRBD1 (5 bases). Germline V lookup: CDR1 LNHNV, CDR2 YYDKDF (reference sequence). Deletions cut 2 bases from V and 3 bases from J, with 10 bases between. CDR3 length: 15 amino acids.

This clone was counted once. V is TRBV7-3 and J is TRBJ2-5, with 9 nucleotides matching TRBD1. Germline trimming cut 4 bases from V and 5 bases from J; bases unmatched to any gene: 5. The CDR3 runs 14 residues. The germline CDR1 and CDR2 sequences are SGHTA and FQGTGA. CDR3 DNA sequence: TGTGCCAGCAGCTCTACAGGGGGCCAGGAGACCCAGTACTTC. It codes for CASSSTGGQETQYF.